The clone carrying this T cell receptor (beta chain) was observed a handful of times. This entry belongs to a study of early T cells in non-severe SARS-CoV-2 infection. MiXCR was run by TCRdb on the 5' RACE reads, yielding one entry per CDR3 protein. The sample lists 55,000 to 70,000 distinct CDR3 sequences; 4.6% were seen once. V trimming: 3 bases; J trimming: 0 bases; junction bases outside the gene matches: 5. The germline V gene has CDR1 SGHVS and CDR2 FNYEAQ. The CDR3 consists of 16 residues. This chain links TRBV7-6 with TRBJ1-2; 9 bases align to TRBD1. This TCR came from an adult who was a healthcare worker with PCR-confirmed SARS-CoV-2 infection or an uninfected control (not recorded which). The donor label of this sample is uncertain. The sequenced sample was whole blood, obtained at baseline. For the CDR3, the DNA is TGTGCCAGCAGCTTGGGGACAGGGAAATCTAACTATGGCTACACCTTC. Its translation is CASSLGTGKSNYGYTF.